The text below deals with one T cell receptor (beta chain). This clone was picked up a small number of times. Its antigen remains unidentified. It has no much larger one-base neighbor in the sample; base qualities were not kept. These data originate in a study of cytomegalovirus exposure and HLA in healthy donors (TCRdb year 2017). Looking at the study overall: An earlier analysis of 587 of the donors reported about 260 Gb of sequence data and roughly 120 million unique TCR beta sequences obtained from roughly 180 million T cells. An early release that covered fewer than 800 HLA-typed donors contained 300 to 350 gigabases of sequencing data and some 87 million unique TCR sequences. Among the roughly 430 genotyped donors, around 81% belonged to the genetic ancestry cluster associated with self-reported Caucasian donors. The study aimed to test whether signatures of past pathogen exposure could be identified by cataloging public T cell receptors. The study used immunosequencing to profile the T cell repertoires of some 600 subjects and linked those repertoires to cytomegalovirus serostatus. A separate validation cohort of some 130 different subjects was used in addition to the 666-subject first cohort. The study combined high-throughput TCR immunosequencing, statistical association of individual TCRs with disease status, and machine learning to predict cytomegalovirus infection status. A later analysis re-examined previously published TCR beta repertoires from about 670 donors and added high-resolution HLA genotyping to investigate patterns of TCR occurrence. Rather than using new phenotypic data, the later analysis identified candidate immune exposures from TCR beta sequences and from how often those sequences occurred across donors. An earlier analysis of 587 of the donors applied high-throughput TCR beta sequencing to assess whether each TCR beta V gene segment acted as functional or pseudogenic. Donor age, sex, ethnicity and CMV serostatus were compiled together with the repertoire data. In a later genetic analysis, genome-wide SNP genotypes for about 55% of the roughly 670 donors were used, and that subset was treated as a discovery cohort. Every repertoire in the discovery cohort had been generated on one and the same sequencing platform. HLA typing included class I and class II loci at four-digit resolution. Typing coverage differed by locus: A, B, C, DRB1 and DQB1 were typed in roughly 620-640 donors, DQA1 in 522, DPA1 in nearly 610, and DPB1 in approximately 450. Five DR-DQ haplotypes were handled as single units for association and clustering because linkage in the cohort was strong. Among 300 to 450 genotyped donors of the cohort, an average of about 240,000 unique TCR beta nucleotide sequences were sequenced per donor, 15% to 20% of them non-productive. Results and caveats for the whole study, not just this receptor: In a later genetic analysis, a missense DCLRE1C variant was associated with V-gene and J-gene trimming of TCR beta chains, and the association was replicated in an independent cohort. The classifier was reported to diagnose cytomegalovirus status with high specificity and sensitivity in both the original and validation cohorts. The 87-base-pair reads could not distinguish some IMGT-functional V segments, including TRBV6-2 and TRBV6-3, so those segments were excluded. According to the authors, the approach could potentially be generalized to other disease states and immunological phenotypes. In vitro tests confirmed that a few of the cytomegalovirus-associated TCR beta chains recognize cytomegalovirus antigens. Because counts were too low, 15 or so rarely observed V segments, including chromosome 9 orphons, were excluded from the earlier analysis of 500 to 700 of the donors. Only TCR beta chains were sequenced in this cohort, and the absence of alpha or paired-chain data limited detectable features. A total of 150 to 200 TCR beta chains were listed by the study as associated with cytomegalovirus. Correlated functional status among segregating V segments might be attributable to linkage disequilibrium, but an unknown experimental factor could not be ruled out. According to a later genetic analysis, donors in an Asian-associated ancestry cluster had fewer N-insertions in productive TCRs than the approximately 630-donor mean. A later analysis found that most CMV-associated TCR beta chains appeared HLA-restricted, with HLA associations seemingly driven largely by CMV exposure. Immune exposure information for the cohort was limited to CMV serostatus. In a later analysis, HLA-associated TCR beta chains were found to be more clonally expanded and to have lower generation probabilities than equally common non-associated chains. Sequencing depth was assumed to be roughly uniform across donors in the presence/absence analyses, though that assumption may not hold. A group of highly shared sequence variants was considered likely to be a technical artifact of the sequencing pipeline. Strong co-occurrence of HLA alleles, especially DR and DQ, made assigning TCR associations to individual alleles difficult. While some public TCRs were present in many individuals, most TCR sequences turned up only very rarely across donors. Several of the top co-occurrence clusters appeared to be linked to parvovirus B19, influenza, CMV and Epstein-Barr virus, according to a later analysis. Because HLA typing was missing for some donors at each locus, association tests included only the typed subset. A further reported finding was that TCR beta sequences accurately predicted the HLA-A and HLA-B alleles for most subjects in the first cohort. Specific HLA alleles were associated with 15,000 to 20,000 TCR beta sequences at a false discovery rate of 0.05 in a later analysis. In an earlier analysis of about 540 of the donors, most TCR beta V segments were observed in productive rearrangements about 90% or about 30% of the time, broadly matching IMGT annotations. A later analysis found that TCR association rates varied across HLA loci, with DRB1 alleles showing the most associated TCRs and HLA-C alleles the fewest.

Looking up the germline V gene yields CDR1 MNHNS and CDR2 SASEGT. Its CDR3 holds 13 amino acids, cysteine through phenylalanine. The sequence is cut down to CDR3 DNA, 39 bases in frame from base 1. Trimming at the junction amounts to 4 bases on V and 5 bases on J, and the germline ends lie 9 bases apart. Preparation of the library involved the immunoSEQ multiplex PCR assay. For the multiplex PCR, a mixture combining 60 forward primers for TCR Vbeta segments and 13 reverse primers for TCR Jbeta segments was used. A multiplex PCR assay on genomic DNA amplified the CDR3 region of rearranged TCR beta genes. The Illumina HiSeq System was used to sequence the amplified TCR beta libraries as 87-base-pair reads. In the original analysis: A later analysis tallied around 87 million unique TCR beta chains across the 666 repertoires, and approximately 11 million of those chains were shared by two or more donors. Raw reads were error-corrected and collapsed into unique sequences by a nearest-neighbor algorithm in which closely related sequences were merged to remove PCR and sequencing errors. Alignment of CDR3 sequences to IMGT reference sequences was used to assign V, D and J gene segments. For a sequence to be retained, a match of at least six nucleotides was required to both a V gene segment and a J gene segment. A rearrangement counted as productive if the CDR3 had no stop codons and remained in frame with V and J, and every other rearrangement counted as non-productive. CDR3 was defined by IMGT convention, running from the second conserved V-encoded cysteine to the conserved J-encoded phenylalanine. The earlier analysis of fewer than 750 of the donors excluded sequences that lacked an unambiguous match to a single V gene segment. In an earlier analysis of around 600 of the donors, V segments were called functional above 56.7% productive rearrangements and were called segregating when the between-donor standard deviation exceeded 5%. A statistical classification framework was developed to diagnose cytomegalovirus status using the catalog of TCR beta chain sequences. V and J gene assignment, in a later analysis, came from comparing TCR nucleotide sequences with IMGT/GENE-DB human TR gene sequences. The TCRdist pipeline was used in a later analysis to assign CDR3 sequences and most-parsimonious VDJ recombination scenarios. A later analysis defined each TCR beta chain by its CDR3 amino acid sequence plus V-gene family, and excluded reads lacking a unique V-gene family. As a way to deal with suspected cross-contamination and a sequencing artifact, a later analysis dropped approximately 570 nucleotide sequences that were highly shared and had low generation probability. For each public chain, a later analysis derived a clonal expansion index from normalized ranks of inferred template counts within each repertoire. In a later analysis, generation probabilities were computed using a VDJ recombination model fitted to out-of-frame rearrangements, and the results were checked against IGoR. In a later analysis, hypergeometric tests were used to score TCR-TCR, TCR-HLA and TCR-CMV co-occurrence, with a repertoire-size bias correction applied to TCR pairs. In a later analysis, false discovery rates were estimated by permuting HLA or CMV assignments 20 times. In a later analysis, co-occurring TCRs were grouped using DBSCAN, with TCRdist sequence similarity added in when clustering inside HLA-allele-positive subsets. For co-occurrence clustering, repertoires with fewer than 30,000 or more than 120,000 public chains were excluded, along with roughly 5 repertoires with anomalous nucleotide sharing. TCRdb holds this immuneACCESS table with in-frame rearrangements only. Some clones are missing; in checked studies, unresolved V genes explain under half, and the rest has no known cause. That table gives V, J and clone size, and the DNA gave D and trimming. Recorded for this sample are 110,000 to 150,000 clones; approximately 78% of them occurred a single time. The ten top clones hold around 2.4% of the sample.

In total, 666 healthy bone marrow donors made up the cohort. At the time of sampling, every cohort member was nominally healthy, though immune exposures that went unrecorded were likely present. The donor was CMV seropositive and was included in the group of 290 or so seropositive cohort members. A peripheral blood sample was collected from each donor, and TCR beta sequencing was performed on peripheral blood mononuclear cells. The Qiagen DNeasy Blood Extraction Kit was used to extract genomic DNA from the blood cell samples. The sequencing input was PBMCs. The sequence joins TRBV6-1 to TRBJ1-5; TRBD1 might be the D gene, on 6 matching bases. This TCR was recovered from a young woman in good health and CMV-seropositive. The DNA sequence follows: TGTGCCAGCAGTGGGGACACTCATCAGCCCCAGCATTTT. This sequence encodes CASSGDTHQPQHF.